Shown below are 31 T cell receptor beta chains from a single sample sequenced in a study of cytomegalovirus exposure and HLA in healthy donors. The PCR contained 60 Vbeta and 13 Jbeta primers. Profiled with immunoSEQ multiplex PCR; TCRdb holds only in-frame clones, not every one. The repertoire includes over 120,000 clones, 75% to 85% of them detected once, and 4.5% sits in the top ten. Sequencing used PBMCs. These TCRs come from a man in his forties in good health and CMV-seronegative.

CDR3 coding DNA: TGTGCCAGCAGGAGGGAAGGGAAGAACACTGAAGCTTTCTTT. Its translation: CASRREGKNTEAFF. V is TRBV25-1 and J is TRBJ1-1; the D is unclear. CDR1 and CDR2 (germline): MGHDK, SYGVNS. This CDR3 has 14 amino acids. Trimming stripped 6 bases from V and 1 base from J, with 12 bases between.

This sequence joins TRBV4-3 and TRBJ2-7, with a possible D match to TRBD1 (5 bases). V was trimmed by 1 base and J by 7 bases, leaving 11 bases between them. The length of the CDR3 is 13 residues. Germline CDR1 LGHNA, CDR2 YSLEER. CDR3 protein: CASSQARGREQYF. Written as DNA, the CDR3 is TGCGCCAGCAGCCAAGCAAGGGGCAGGGAGCAGTACTTC.

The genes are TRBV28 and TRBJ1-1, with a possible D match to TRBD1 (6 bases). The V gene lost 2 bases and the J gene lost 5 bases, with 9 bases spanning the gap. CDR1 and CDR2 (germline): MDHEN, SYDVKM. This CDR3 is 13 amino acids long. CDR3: CASSLTGMTEAFF. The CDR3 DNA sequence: TGTGCCAGCAGTTTAACAGGGATGACTGAAGCTTTCTTT. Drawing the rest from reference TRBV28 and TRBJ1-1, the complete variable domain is DVKVTQSSRYLVKRTGEKVFLECVQDMDHENMFWYRQDPGLGLRLIYFSYDVKMKEKGDIPEGYSVSREKKERFSLILESASTNQTSMYLCASSLTGMTEAFFGQGTRLTVV.

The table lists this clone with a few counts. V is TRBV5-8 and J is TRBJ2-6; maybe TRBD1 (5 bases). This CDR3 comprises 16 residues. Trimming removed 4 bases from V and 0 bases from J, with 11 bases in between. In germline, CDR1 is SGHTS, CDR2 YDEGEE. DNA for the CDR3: TGTGCCAGCAGCGCTGGACATTCCTCTGGGGCCAACGTCCTGACTTTC. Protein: CASSAGHSSGANVLTF.

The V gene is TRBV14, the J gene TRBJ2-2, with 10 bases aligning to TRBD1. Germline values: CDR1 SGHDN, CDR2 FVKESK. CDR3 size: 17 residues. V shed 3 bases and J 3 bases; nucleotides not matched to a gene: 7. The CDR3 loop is CASSHGTGAQYTGELFF. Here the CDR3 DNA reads TGTGCCAGCAGCCATGGGACAGGGGCGCAGTACACCGGGGAGCTGTTTTTT.

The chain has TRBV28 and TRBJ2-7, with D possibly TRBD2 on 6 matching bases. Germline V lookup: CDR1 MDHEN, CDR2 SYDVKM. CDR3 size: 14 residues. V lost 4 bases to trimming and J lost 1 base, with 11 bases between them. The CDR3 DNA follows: TGTGCCAGCAGTTCCCCGGGGGTGTCCTACGAGCAGTACTTC. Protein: CASSSPGVSYEQYF.

The CDR3 nucleotides are TGTGCCAGCAGCCACAGGGTTGAAGGGACTGAAGCTTTCTTT. Its translation is CASSHRVEGTEAFF. The gene calls are TRBV14 and TRBJ1-1; TRBD1 is a possible D gene (5 bases). The germline gives CDR1 SGHDN, CDR2 FVKESK. V was trimmed by 3 bases and J by 5 bases, leaving 13 bases between them. The CDR3 length is 14 residues.

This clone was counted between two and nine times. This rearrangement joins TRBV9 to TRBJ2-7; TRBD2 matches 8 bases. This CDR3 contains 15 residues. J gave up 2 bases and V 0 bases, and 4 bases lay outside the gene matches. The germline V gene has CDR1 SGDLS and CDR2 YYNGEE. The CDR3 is CASSVEAGATYEQYF. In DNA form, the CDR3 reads TGTGCCAGCAGCGTAGAAGCGGGGGCCACCTACGAGCAGTACTTC.

Here the CDR3 reads CASSLGRGRYGYTF. CDR3 bases: TGTGCCAGCAGCTTGGGCAGGGGAAGATATGGCTACACCTTC. J is TRBJ1-2 and V is TRBV7-2, with a possible D match to TRBD1 (6 bases). Germline V gene data show CDR1 as SGHTA and CDR2 as FQGNSA. V lost 3 bases, J lost 5 bases, and 13 bases lay in between. This CDR3 is built from 14 residues.

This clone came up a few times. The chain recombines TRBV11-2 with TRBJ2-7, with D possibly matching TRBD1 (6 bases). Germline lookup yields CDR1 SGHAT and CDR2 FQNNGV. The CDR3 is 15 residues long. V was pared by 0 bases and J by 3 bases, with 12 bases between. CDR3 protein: CASSLDLQGNYEQYF. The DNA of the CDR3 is TGTGCCAGCAGCTTAGATCTACAGGGAAACTACGAGCAGTACTTC.

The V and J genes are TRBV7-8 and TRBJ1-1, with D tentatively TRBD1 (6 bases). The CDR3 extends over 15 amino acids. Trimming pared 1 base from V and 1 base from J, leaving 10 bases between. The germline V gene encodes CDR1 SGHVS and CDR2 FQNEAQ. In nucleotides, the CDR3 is TGTGCCAGCAGCTTAGAGGGACAAAAGAACACTGAAGCTTTCTTT. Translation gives CASSLEGQKNTEAFF.

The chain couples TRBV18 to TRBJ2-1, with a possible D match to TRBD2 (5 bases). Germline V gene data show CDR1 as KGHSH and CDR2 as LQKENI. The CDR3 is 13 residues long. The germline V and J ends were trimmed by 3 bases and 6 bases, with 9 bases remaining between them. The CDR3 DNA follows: TGTGCCAGCTCACCGGGAGCGGTCAATGAGCAGTTCTTC. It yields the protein CASSPGAVNEQFF.

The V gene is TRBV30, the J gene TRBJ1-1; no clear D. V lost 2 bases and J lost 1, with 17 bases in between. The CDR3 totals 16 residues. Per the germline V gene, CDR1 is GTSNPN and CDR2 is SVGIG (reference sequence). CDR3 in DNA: TGTGCCTGGAGTTTGTTCGGGGAAAACCCGAACACTGAAGCTTTCTTT. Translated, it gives CAWSLFGENPNTEAFF.

The CDR3 loop is CASSHTGMANVLTF. As DNA, the CDR3 is TGCGCCAGCAGCCATACAGGGATGGCAAACGTCCTGACTTTC. The chain carries TRBV4-3 and TRBJ2-6; maybe TRBD1 (6 bases). Trimming shortened V by 3 bases and J by 10 bases, and 13 bases separated the two germline ends. The germline gives CDR1 LGHNA, CDR2 YSLEER. The CDR3 covers 14 residues.

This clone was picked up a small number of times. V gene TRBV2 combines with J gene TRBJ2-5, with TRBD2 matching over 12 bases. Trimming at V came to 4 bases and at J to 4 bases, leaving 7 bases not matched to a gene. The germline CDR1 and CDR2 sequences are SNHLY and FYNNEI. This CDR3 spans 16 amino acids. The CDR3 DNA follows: TGTGCCAGCAGTGGTGGACTAGCGGGGCTTACAGAGACCCAGTACTTC. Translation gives CASSGGLAGLTETQYF. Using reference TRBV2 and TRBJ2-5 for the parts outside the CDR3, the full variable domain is EPEVTQTPSHQVTQMGQEVILRCVPISNHLYFYWYRQILGQKVEFLVSFYNNEISEKSEIFDDQFSVERPDGSNFTLKIRSTKLEDSAMYFCASSGGLAGLTETQYFGPGTRLLVL.

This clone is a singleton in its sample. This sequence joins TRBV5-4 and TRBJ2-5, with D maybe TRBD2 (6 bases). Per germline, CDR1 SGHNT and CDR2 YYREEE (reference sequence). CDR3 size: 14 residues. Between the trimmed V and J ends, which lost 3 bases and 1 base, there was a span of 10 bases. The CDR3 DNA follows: TGTGCCAGCAGCTCACCGGGACTCCAAGAGACCCAGTACTTC. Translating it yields CASSSPGLQETQYF.

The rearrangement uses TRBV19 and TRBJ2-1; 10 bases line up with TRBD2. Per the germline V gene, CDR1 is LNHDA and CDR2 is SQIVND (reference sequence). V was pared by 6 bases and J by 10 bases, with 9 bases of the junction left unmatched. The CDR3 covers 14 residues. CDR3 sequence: CASSSGTSAWEQFF. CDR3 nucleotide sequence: TGTGCCAGTAGCTCGGGGACTAGCGCTTGGGAGCAGTTCTTC.

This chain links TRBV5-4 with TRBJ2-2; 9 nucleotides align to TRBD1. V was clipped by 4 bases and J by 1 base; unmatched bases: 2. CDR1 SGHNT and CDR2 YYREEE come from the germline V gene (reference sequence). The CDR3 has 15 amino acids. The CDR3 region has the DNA TGTGCCAGCAGCAAGGGACAGGGGAACACCGGGGAGCTGTTTTTT. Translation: CASSKGQGNTGELFF.

CDR3 nucleotide sequence: TGTGCCAGCAGCGTAGTCTTGAACACTGAAGCTTTCTTT. Translating gives CASSVVLNTEAFF. The V gene is TRBV9, the J gene TRBJ1-1, with D unclear. CDR3 size: 13 residues. Looked up from germline, CDR1 is SGDLS and CDR2 is YYNGEE. V shed 0 bases and J shed 0 bases, with 3 bases lying between them. The variable domain in full, completed from reference TRBV9 and TRBJ1-1, reads DSGVTQTPKHLITATGQRVTLRCSPRSGDLSVYWYQQSLDQGLQFLIQYYNGEERAKGNILERFSAQQFPDLHSELNLSSLELGDSALYFCASSVVLNTEAFFGQGTRLTVV.

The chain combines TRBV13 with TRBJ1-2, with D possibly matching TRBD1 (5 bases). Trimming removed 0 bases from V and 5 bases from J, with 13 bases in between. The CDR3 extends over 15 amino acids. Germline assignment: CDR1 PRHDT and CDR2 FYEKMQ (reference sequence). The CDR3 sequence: CASSLGRWGGYGYTF. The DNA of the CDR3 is TGTGCCAGCAGCTTAGGCCGTTGGGGGGGTTATGGCTACACCTTC.

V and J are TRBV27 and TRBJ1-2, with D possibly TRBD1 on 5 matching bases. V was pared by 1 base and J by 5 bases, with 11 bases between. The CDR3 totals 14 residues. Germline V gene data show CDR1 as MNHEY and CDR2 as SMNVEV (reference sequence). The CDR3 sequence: CASSLWQGEYGYTF. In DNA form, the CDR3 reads TGTGCCAGCAGTTTATGGCAGGGTGAATATGGCTACACCTTC.

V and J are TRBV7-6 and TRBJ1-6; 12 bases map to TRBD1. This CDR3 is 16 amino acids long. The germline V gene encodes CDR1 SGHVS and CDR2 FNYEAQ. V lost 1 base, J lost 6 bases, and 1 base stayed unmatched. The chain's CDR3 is CASSLGGQGANSPLHF. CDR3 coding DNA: TGTGCCAGCAGCTTAGGGGGACAGGGGGCTAATTCACCCCTCCACTTT.

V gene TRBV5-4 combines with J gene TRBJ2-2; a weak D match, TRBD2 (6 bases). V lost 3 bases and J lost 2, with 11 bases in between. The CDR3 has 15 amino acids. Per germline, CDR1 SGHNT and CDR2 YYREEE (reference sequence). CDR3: CASSSGLQNTGELFF. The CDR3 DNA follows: TGTGCCAGCAGCTCGGGACTTCAAAACACCGGGGAGCTGTTTTTT.

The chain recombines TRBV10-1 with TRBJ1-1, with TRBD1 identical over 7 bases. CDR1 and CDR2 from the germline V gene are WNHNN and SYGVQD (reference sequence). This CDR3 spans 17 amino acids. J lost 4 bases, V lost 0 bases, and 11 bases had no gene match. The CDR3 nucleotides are TGCGCCAGCAGTGAGTCGGGCAGGGGGATGCGTGGCACTGAAGCTTTCTTT. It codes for CASSESGRGMRGTEAFF.

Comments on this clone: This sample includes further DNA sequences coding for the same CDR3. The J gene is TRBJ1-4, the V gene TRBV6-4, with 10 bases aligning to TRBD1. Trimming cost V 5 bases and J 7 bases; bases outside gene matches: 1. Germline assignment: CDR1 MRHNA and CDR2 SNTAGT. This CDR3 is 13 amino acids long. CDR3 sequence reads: CASSRDRGEKLFF. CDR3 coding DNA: TGTGCCAGCAGTCGGGACAGGGGTGAAAAACTGTTTTTT.

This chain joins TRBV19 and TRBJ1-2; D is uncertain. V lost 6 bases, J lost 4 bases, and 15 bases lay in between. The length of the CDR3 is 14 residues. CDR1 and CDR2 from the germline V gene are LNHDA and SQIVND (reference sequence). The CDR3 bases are TGTGCCAGTAGGCTTTGGGAGGGTAGCTATGGCTACACCTTC. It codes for CASRLWEGSYGYTF.

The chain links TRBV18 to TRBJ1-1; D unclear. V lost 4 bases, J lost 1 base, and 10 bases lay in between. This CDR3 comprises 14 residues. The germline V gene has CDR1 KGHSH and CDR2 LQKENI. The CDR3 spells CASSRVQQNTEAFF. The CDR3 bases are TGTGCCAGCTCACGAGTACAGCAGAACACTGAAGCTTTCTTT.

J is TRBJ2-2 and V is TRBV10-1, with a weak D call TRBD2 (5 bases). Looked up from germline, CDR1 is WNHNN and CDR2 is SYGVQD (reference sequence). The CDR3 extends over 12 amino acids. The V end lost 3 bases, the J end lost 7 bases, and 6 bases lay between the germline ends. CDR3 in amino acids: CASSDRGGELFF. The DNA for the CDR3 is TGCGCCAGCAGTGATCGGGGCGGGGAGCTGTTTTTT.

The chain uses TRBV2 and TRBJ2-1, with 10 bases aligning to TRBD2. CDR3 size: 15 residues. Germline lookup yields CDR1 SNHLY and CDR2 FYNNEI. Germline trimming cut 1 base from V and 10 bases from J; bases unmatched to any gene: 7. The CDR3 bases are TGTGCCAGCAGTGAAGTAGCGGGGGGCCGGGGGGAGCAGTTCTTC. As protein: CASSEVAGGRGEQFF.

This CDR3 is CASSKDAGYYGYTF. In DNA form, the CDR3 reads TGTGCCAGCAGCAAAGACGCAGGGTACTATGGCTACACCTTC. The chain employs TRBV21-1 and TRBJ1-2; the table assigns TRBD1, which was not confirmed against the DNA. TRBV21-1 is given as a pseudogene. The CDR3 extends over 14 amino acids.

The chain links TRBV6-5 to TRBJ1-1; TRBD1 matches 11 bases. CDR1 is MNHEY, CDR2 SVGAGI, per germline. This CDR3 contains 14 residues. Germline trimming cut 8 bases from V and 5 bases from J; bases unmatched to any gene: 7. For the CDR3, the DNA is TGTGCCAGCCTTCCGGGACAGGGGGTGACTGAAGCTTTCTTT. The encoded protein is CASLPGQGVTEAFF.